Detailed here is one TCR beta chain. This clone occurred a few times. It lacks a known antigen. No much larger clonotype is one base removed from it; base qualities were not supplied. V is pared back by 4 bases and J by 2 bases, with 14 bases lying between the germline termini. The CDR3 spans 16 residues, from the cysteine through the phenylalanine. The DNA shown is the 48-base CDR3, in frame from base 1. CDR1 SGHTA and CDR2 FQGTGA are derived from the germline V gene. The data derive from a study of blood T cell repertoires in COVID-19 (dated by TCRdb to the early 2020s). General notes on the study: Collaborator samples came from the United States, Italy and Spain and covered acute and convalescent phases of COVID-19. The material from the prospective study consisted of cDNA or gDNA derived from T cells, B-cell-depleted T cells, or PBMCs. Subjects who had been exposed to COVID-19, were actively infected with it, or had recovered from it provided the deeply sampled blood TCRbeta repertoires that made up the dataset. The repertoires were made available in a free public database intended to serve as a resource for research on the immune response to SARS-CoV-2. The samples were drawn from two sources: the first 160 participants of the ongoing ImmuneRACE study, and 1,254 subjects contributed by 6 global collaborators. Nearly every sample came with metadata listing a de-identified subject ID, COVID-19 status, age in years and sex. HLA class I and class II types, where available, came from metadata supplied by the sample provider rather than from assay-based typing. Study-wide conclusions, independent of this receptor: Clinical and demographic metadata were provided uncurated, with the amount varying by source and participant.

The immunoSEQ Assay, a bias-controlled multiplex PCR, was used to amplify TCRbeta CDR3 regions from genomic DNA. In the original analysis: Nucleated cell counts per sample were estimated from amplification of reference gene primers within the assay. To quantify the absolute abundance of each unique TCRbeta CDR3 rearrangement, sequence reads were collapsed and filtered. For each sample, productive Simpson clonality was calculated as the square root of Simpson's diversity index over productive rearrangements. Sourced from immuneACCESS, this table was stored by TCRdb with only in-frame sequences that have V and J called. A share of the clones is absent; for the studies checked, an unresolved V gene accounts for under half, and the remainder has no known explanation. The DNA was the basis for D and trimming; V, J and clone size are from that table. This sample is represented by some 59,000 clones; 80% to 85% of them were singletons. Jointly, the top ten make up approximately 20% of the sample.

One collaborating source in Seattle enrolled patients while the patients were actively infected and followed the patients over time throughout the course of disease. The collaborating institutions used their own protocols to collect whole blood in K2EDTA tubes. Collaborator samples were shipped for TCRbeta analysis as frozen whole blood, isolated PBMCs, or DNA extracted from either sample type. The sequence was obtained from a young man with COVID-19, enrolled during active disease. Sequencing was performed on peripheral blood. This receptor chain uses TRBV7-3 and TRBJ2-2; TRBD2 might be the D gene, on 6 matching bases. The CDR3 sequence is CASSSGSLRNTGELFF. The DNA reads TGTGCCAGCAGCTCCGGGAGCCTTCGAAACACCGGGGAGCTGTTTTTT.